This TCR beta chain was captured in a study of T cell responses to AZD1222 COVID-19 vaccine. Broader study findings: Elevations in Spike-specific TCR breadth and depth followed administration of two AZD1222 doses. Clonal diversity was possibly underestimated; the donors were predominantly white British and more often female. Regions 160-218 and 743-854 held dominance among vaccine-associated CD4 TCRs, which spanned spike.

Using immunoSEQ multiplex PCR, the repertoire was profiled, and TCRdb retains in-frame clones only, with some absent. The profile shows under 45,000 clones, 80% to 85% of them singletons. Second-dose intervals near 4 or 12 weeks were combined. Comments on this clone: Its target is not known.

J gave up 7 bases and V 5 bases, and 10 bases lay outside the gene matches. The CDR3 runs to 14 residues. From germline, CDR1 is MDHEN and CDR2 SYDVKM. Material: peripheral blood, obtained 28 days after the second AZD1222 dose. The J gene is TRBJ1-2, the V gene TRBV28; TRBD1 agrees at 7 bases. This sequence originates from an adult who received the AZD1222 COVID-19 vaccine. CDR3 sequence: CASSTRDRAAGYTF. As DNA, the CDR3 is TGTGCCAGCAGTACCAGAGACAGGGCCGCTGGCTACACCTTC.